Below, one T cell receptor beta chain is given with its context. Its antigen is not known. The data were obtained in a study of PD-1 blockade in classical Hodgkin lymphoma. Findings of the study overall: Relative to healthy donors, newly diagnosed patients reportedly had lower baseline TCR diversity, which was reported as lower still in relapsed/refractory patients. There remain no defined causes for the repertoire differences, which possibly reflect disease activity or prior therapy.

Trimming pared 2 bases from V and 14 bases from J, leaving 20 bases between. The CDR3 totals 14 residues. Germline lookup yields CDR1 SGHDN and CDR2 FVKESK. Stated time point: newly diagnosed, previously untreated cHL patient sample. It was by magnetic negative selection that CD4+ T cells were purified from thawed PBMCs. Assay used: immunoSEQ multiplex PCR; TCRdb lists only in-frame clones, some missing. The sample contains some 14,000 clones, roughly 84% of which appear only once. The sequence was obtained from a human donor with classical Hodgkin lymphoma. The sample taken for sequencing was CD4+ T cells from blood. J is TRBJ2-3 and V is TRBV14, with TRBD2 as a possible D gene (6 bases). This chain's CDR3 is CASSQRREEGLRYF. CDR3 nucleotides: TGTGCCAGCAGCCAAAGGAGGGAAGAGGGTCTCCGGTATTTT. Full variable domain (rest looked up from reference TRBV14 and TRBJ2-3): EAGVTQFPSHSVIEKGQTVTLRCDPISGHDNLYWYRRVMGKEIKFLLHFVKESKQDESGMPNNRFLAERTGGTYSTLKVQPAELEDSGVYFCASSQRREEGLRYFGPGTRLTVL.